This T cell receptor beta chain derives from a study of T-cell memory formation after mild COVID-19. Overall study findings and caveats: Whereas later expanders leaned CD4+, clones contracting day 15 to 85 showed a balanced CD4/CD8 makeup.

CDR3 length equals 12 residues. Between the trimmed V and J ends, which lost 6 bases and 7 bases, there was a span of 13 bases. In germline, CDR1 is DFQATT, CDR2 SNEGSKA (reference sequence). TCRdb ran MiXCR on the 5' RACE reads and lists one entry per CDR3 protein. This table has 85,000 to 130,000 distinct CDR3 sequences, over 15% appearing once. The table lists this clonotype with a few counts. Its target is not known. This chain connects TRBV20-1 to TRBJ2-1, with D hard to call. This clonotype was obtained from an adult woman who had mild COVID-19 (a few samples of this study predate the infection). Cell type and time point are not known. The source material was PBMCs or a T cell subset sorted from them (not recorded which). The CDR3: CSANPYMNEQFF. For the CDR3, the DNA is TGCAGTGCCAACCCTTACATGAATGAGCAGTTCTTC.